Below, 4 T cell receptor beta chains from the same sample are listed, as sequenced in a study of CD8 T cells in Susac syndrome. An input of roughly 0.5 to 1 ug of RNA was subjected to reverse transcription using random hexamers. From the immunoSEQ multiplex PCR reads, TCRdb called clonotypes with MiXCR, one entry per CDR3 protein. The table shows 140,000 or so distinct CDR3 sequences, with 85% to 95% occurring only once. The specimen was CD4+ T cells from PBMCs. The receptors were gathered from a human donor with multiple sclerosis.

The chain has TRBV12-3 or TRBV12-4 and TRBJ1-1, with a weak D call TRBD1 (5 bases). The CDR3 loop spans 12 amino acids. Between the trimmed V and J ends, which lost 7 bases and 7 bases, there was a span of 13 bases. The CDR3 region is CASNIGTGEAFF. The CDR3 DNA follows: TGTGCCAGCAATATCGGGACGGGTGAAGCTTTCTTT.

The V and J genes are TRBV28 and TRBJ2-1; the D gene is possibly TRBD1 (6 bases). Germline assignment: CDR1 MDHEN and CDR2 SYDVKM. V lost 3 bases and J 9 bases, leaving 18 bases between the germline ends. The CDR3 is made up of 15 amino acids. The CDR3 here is CASSFRTVQGGEQFF. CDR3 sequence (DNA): TGTGCCAGCAGTTTTCGTACGGTCCAAGGGGGTGAGCAGTTCTTC.

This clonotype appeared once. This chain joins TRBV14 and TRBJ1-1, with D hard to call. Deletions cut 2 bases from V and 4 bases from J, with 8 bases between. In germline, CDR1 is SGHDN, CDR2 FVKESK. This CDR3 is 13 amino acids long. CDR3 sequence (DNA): TGTGCCAGCAGCCAATGGGCGAGCACTGAAGCTTTCTTT. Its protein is CASSQWASTEAFF.

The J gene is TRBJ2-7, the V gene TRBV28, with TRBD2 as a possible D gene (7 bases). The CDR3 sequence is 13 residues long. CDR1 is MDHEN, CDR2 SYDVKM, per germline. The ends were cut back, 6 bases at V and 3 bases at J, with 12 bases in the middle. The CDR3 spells CASRGGAHYEQYF. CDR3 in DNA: TGTGCCAGCAGGGGGGGGGCCCACTACGAGCAGTACTTC. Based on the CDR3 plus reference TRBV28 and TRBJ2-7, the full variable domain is DVKVTQSSRYLVKRTGEKVFLECVQDMDHENMFWYRQDPGLGLRLIYFSYDVKMKEKGDIPEGYSVSREKKERFSLILESASTNQTSMYLCASRGGAHYEQYFGPGTRLTVT.